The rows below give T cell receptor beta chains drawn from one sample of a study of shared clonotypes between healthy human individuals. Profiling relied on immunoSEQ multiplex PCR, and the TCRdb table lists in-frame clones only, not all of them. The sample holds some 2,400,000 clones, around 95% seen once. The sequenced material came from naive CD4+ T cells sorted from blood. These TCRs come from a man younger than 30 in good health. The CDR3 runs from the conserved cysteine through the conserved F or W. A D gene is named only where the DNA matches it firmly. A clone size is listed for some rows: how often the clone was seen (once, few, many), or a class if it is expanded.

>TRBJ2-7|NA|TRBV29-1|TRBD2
TGCAGCGTCGCGGGACTAGTCGGGTACGAGCAGTACTTC
CSVAGLVGYEQYF
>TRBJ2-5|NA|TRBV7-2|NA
TGTGCCAGCAGCAGACAGCCCCAAGAGACCCAGTACTTC
CASSRQPQETQYF
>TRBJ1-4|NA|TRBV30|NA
TGTGCCTGGACCCCCGGGGGAAAACTGTTTTTT
CAWTPGGKLFF
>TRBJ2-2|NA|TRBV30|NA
TGTGCCTGGAGTACTCAACTCGGAAACACCGGGGAGCTGTTTTTT
CAWSTQLGNTGELFF
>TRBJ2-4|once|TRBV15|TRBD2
TGTGCCACCAGCAGAGATAGCGGGGAGGCCCTAGCCAAAAACATTCAGTACTTC
CATSRDSGEALAKNIQYF
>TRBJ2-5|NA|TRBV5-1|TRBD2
TGCGCCAGCGCCGCTCTAGCGGGGGAAGAGACCCAGTACTTC
CASAALAGEETQYF
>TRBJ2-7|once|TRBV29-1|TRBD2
TGCAGCGTATGGACTAGCGGAACCTACGAGCAGTACTTC
CSVWTSGTYEQYF
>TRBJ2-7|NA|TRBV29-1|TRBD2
TGCAGCGTACGGGAGGGCTCCTACGAGCAGTACTTC
CSVREGSYEQYF
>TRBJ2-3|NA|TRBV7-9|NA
TGTGCCAGCAGCTTGGGCAGGGCTCGAGACACAGATACGCAGTATTTT
CASSLGRARDTDTQYF
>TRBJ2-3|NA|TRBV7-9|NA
TGTGCCAGCAGCTTAAGCGGCGCAGATACGCAGTATTTT
CASSLSGADTQYF
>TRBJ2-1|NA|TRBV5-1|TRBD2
TGCGCCAGCAGCGGCGGGAGCTCCTACAATGAGCAGTTCTTC
CASSGGSSYNEQFF
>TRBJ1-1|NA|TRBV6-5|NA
TGTGCCAGCAGTCCCCAGGGTATTGGGTACACTGAAGCTTTCTTT
CASSPQGIGYTEAFF
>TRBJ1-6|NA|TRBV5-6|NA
TGTGCCAGCAGCTTGAGCCAGGGAGGATCACCCCTCCACTTT
CASSLSQGGSPLHF
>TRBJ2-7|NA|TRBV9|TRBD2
TGTGCCAGCAGCGTAGGTGGGACTAGCGGGAGTTCGGCTCGCGAGCAGTACTTC
CASSVGGTSGSSAREQYF
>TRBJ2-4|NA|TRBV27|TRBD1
TGTGCCAGCAGTTTCTCCCCGGGACAGAGATTCAAAAACATTCAGTACTTC
CASSFSPGQRFKNIQYF
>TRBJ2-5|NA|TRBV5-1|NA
TGCGCCAGCAGCTTGCTAACAGATCAAGAGACCCAGTACTTC
CASSLLTDQETQYF
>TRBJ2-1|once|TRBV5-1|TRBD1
TGCGCCAGCAGCCTCAGGACAGGGAATGATGAGCAGTTCTTC
CASSLRTGNDEQFF
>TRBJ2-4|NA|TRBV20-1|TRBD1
TGCAGTGCTGGACAGGGACACATTCAGTACTTC
CSAGQGHIQYF
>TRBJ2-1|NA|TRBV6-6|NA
TGTGCCAGCAAAGTGAGCGGTGCCTACAATGAGCAGTTCTTC
CASKVSGAYNEQFF
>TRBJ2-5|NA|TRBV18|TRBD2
TGTGCCAGCTCATCGGGACTAGCGGGAACAGAGACCCAGTACTTC
CASSSGLAGTETQYF
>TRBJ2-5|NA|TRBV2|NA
TGTGCCAGCAGTGAAGTCGTGGGAGCCTGGGAGACCCAGTACTTC
CASSEVVGAWETQYF
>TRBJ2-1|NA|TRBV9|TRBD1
TGTGCCAGCAGCGTAGCAACAGGGGGGAATGAGCAGTTCTTC
CASSVATGGNEQFF
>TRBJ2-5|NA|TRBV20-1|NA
TGCAGTGCCAGCAGTGTGGAGACCCAGTACTTC
CSASSVETQYF
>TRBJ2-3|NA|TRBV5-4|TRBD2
TGTGCCAGCAGCCCCGGGACTAGCGGGGGGGCCATCACAGATACGCAGTATTTT
CASSPGTSGGAITDTQYF